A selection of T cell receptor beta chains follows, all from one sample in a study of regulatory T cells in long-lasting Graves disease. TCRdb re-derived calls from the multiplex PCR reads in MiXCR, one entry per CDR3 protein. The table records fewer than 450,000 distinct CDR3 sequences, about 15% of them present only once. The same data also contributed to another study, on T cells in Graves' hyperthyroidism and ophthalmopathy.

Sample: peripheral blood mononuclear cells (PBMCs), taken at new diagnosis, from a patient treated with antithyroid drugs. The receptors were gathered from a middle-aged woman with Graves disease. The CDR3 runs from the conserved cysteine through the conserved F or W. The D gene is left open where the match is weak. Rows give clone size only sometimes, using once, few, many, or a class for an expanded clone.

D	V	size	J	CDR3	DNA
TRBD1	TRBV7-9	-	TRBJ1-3	CASSLEDRAVRDSGNTIYF	TGTGCCAGCAGCTTGGAGGACAGGGCAGTACGAGACTCTGGAAACACCATATATTTT
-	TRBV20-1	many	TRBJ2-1	CSATGPSSYNEQFF	TGCAGTGCAACCGGGCCGAGCTCCTACAATGAGCAGTTCTTC
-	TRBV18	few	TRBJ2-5	CASSPRLGETQYF	TGTGCCAGCTCACCTCGTTTGGGAGAGACCCAGTACTTC
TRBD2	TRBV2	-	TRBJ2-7	CAGRDRSGSTYEQYF	TGTGCCGGCAGGGACCGTAGCGGGAGTACCTACGAGCAGTACTTC
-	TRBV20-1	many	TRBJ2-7	CSATPEDTYEQYF	TGCAGTGCCACCCCCGAGGATACCTACGAGCAGTACTTC
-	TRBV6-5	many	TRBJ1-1	CASSYEGISIAEAFF	TGTGCCAGCAGTTACGAGGGTATTAGTATTGCTGAAGCTTTCTTT
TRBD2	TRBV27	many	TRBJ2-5	CASSFSSGRPQETQYF	TGTGCCAGCAGTTTTTCTAGCGGGAGGCCCCAAGAGACCCAGTACTTC
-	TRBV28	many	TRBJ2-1	CASSLSSGVLRHNEQFF	TGTGCCAGCAGTTTAAGTTCCGGGGTCCTGCGACACAATGAGCAGTTCTTC
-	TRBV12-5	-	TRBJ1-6	CASGLVLGHLSNSPLHF	TGTGCTAGTGGTTTGGTACTGGGTCATCTTAGTAATTCACCCCTCCACTTT
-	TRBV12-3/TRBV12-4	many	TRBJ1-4	CASSSPRLEKLFF	TGTGCCAGCAGTTCCCCTCGACTGGAAAAACTGTTTTTT
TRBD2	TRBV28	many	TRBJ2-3	CASAAPLLAGPTDTQYF	TGTGCCAGCGCCGCCCCGTTACTAGCGGGACCCACAGATACGCAGTATTTT
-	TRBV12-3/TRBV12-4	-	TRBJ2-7	CASSFSSTPYEQYF	TGTGCCAGCAGTTTTTCCAGTACACCCTACGAGCAGTACTTC
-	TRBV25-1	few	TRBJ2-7	CASSELRGTYEQYF	TGTGCCAGCAGTGAATTGAGGGGAACCTACGAGCAGTACTTC
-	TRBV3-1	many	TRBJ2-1	CASSQDWGTLDVNEQFF	TGTGCCAGCAGCCAAGATTGGGGGACCCTCGACGTCAATGAGCAGTTCTTC
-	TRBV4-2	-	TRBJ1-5	CASSQDPGNGNQPQHF	TGTGCCAGCAGCCAAGATCCGGGAAATGGCAATCAGCCCCAGCATTTT
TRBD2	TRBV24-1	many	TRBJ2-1	CATSETGTSGSEQFF	TGTGCCACCAGTGAGACCGGGACTAGCGGGAGTGAGCAGTTCTTC
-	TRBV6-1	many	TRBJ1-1	CASSTYAGDTEAFF	TGTGCCAGCAGTACGTACGCCGGTGACACTGAAGCTTTCTTT
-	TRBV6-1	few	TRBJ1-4	CASSEDSTNEKLFF	TGTGCCAGCAGTGAAGATTCAACTAATGAAAAACTGTTTTTT
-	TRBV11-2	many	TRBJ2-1	CAGRGSLGNEQFF	TGTGCCGGGAGAGGGTCGCTTGGCAATGAGCAGTTCTTC
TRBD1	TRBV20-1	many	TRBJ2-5	CSARDGQGLEETQYF	TGCAGTGCTAGAGACGGACAGGGGTTAGAAGAGACCCAGTACTTC
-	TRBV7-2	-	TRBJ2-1	CASSLGRNSYNEQFF	TGTGCCAGCAGCTTAGGCCGTAACTCCTACAATGAGCAGTTCTTC
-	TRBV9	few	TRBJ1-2	CASNHPGDYGYTF	TGTGCCAGCAACCATCCAGGGGACTATGGCTACACCTTC
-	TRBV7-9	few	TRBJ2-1	CASSLGRQDYNEQFF	TGTGCCAGCAGCTTAGGTCGGCAGGATTACAATGAGCAGTTCTTC
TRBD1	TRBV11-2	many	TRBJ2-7	CASSLDPGQGAPYF	TGTGCCAGCAGCTTAGACCCGGGACAGGGGGCGCCGTACTTC
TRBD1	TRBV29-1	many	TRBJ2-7	CSVEDPGDRVREQYF	TGCAGCGTTGAAGATCCAGGGGACAGGGTGCGGGAGCAGTACTTC
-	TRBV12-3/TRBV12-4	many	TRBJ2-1	CASSEDLINEQFF	TGTGCCAGCAGTGAGGACTTGATCAATGAGCAGTTCTTC
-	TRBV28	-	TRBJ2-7	CASSLVAGVSYEQYF	TGTGCCAGCAGTTTAGTCGCTGGGGTCTCCTACGAGCAGTACTTC
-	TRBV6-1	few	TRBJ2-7	CASSERGGGEYF	TGTGCCAGCAGTGAAAGGGGGGGAGGTGAGTACTTC
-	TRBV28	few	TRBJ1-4	CASRDTGGGNEKLFF	TGTGCCAGCAGAGACACCGGGGGTGGTAATGAAAAACTGTTTTTT
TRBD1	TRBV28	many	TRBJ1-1	CASKLPGGAQAFF	TGTGCCAGCAAGCTCCCAGGGGGCGCCCAAGCTTTCTTT
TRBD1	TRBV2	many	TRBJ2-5	CASRLEQGERTQYF	TGTGCCAGCAGGCTCGAGCAGGGGGAGAGGACCCAGTACTTC
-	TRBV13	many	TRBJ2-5	CASSLVGGGETQYF	TGTGCCAGCAGCTTAGTAGGGGGAGGGGAGACCCAGTACTTC
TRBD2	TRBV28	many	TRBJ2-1	CASSFRSSGRARDEQFF	TGTGCCAGCAGTTTTCGGTCAAGCGGGAGGGCCAGGGATGAGCAGTTCTTC
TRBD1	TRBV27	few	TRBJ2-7	CASSLGTGASSYEQYF	TGTGCCAGCAGTTTAGGGACAGGGGCAAGCTCCTACGAGCAGTACTTC
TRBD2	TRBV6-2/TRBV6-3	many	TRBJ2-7	CASSYPGLAGSSYEQYF	TGTGCCAGCAGTTATCCGGGACTAGCGGGATCCTCCTACGAGCAGTACTTC